This TCR beta chain was identified during a study of OX40 agonist ivuxolimab in advanced cancers. The assay was immunoSEQ multiplex PCR, and TCRdb's table has in-frame clones only and misses some. This repertoire shows about 77,000 clones, about nine tenths found once; its top ten account for around 2.4%. A word on this clone: The antigen remains unidentified.

Deletions cut 2 bases from V and 6 bases from J, with 17 bases between. CDR3 length: 15 residues. Per the germline V gene, CDR1 is SGHDT and CDR2 is YYEEEE. Notes on the study in general: Compared with CD4+, CD8+ T cells on average had more expanded clones.

Researchers took blood at baseline, on cycle 4 day 1, and on cycle 7 day 1. The TCR was taken from an adult with an advanced solid tumor such as melanoma, head and neck, liver or kidney cancer. The chain employs TRBV5-6 and TRBJ1-1; D perhaps matches TRBD1 (6 bases). The starting material was CD4+ or CD8+ T cells sorted from blood, obtained in a trial of the OX40 agonist ivuxolimab. This chain's CDR3 is CASSFSDRKEAEAFF. The DNA of the CDR3 is TGTGCCAGCAGCTTCTCCGACAGGAAGGAAGCTGAAGCTTTCTTT.